This TCR beta chain was profiled in a study of shared clonotypes between healthy human individuals. Study at large: Ranging from 18 to 49 in age, donors were a couple of women and a few men.

Each donor was a Caucasian adult residing in Nashville, Tennessee. Points on this clone: The antigen remains undetermined. Other DNA sequences within the sample encode an identical CDR3.

Profiled with immunoSEQ multiplex PCR; TCRdb holds only in-frame clones, not every one. The sample shows 2,500,000 or so clones, 93% of them seen only once. Study-level findings and limits: The diversity represented, both genetic and in exposure history, was limited by few donors.

The source is a man aged 18 to 29 in good health. Some clones in this sample may be carry-over from other donors' samples. The sample consisted of naive CD4+ T cells from PBMCs. The subset was: CD45RA+ positively selected.

The CDR3 is CSVERGVGTGELFF. The CDR3 DNA reads as TGCAGCGTTGAAAGGGGGGTGGGCACCGGGGAGCTGTTTTTT. The chain carries TRBV29-1 and TRBJ2-2, with D perhaps given as TRBD1 or TRBD2 (6 bases each). Per the germline V gene, CDR1 is SQVTM and CDR2 is ANQGSEA. The CDR3 covers 14 residues. V dropped 2 bases and J dropped 4 bases, with 11 bases sitting between them.